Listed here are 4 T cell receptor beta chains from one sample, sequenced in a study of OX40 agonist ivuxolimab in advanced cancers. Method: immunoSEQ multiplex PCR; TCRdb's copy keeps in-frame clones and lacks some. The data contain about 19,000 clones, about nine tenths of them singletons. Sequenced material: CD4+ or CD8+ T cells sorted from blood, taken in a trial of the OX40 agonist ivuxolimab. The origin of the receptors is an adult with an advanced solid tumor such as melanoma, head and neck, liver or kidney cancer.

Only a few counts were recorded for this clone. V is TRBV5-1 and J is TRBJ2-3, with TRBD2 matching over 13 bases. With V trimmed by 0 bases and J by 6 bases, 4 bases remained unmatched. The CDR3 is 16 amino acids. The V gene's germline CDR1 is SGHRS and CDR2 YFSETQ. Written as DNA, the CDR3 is TGCGCCAGCAGCTTGGAACTAGCGGGAGGGCAGGATACGCAGTATTTT. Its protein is CASSLELAGGQDTQYF.

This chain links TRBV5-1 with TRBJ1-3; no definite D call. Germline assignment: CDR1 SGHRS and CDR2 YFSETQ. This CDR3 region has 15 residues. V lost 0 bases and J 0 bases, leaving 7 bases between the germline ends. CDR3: CASSLVSDSGNTIYF. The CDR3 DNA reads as TGCGCCAGCAGCTTGGTCTCCGACTCTGGAAACACCATATATTTT.

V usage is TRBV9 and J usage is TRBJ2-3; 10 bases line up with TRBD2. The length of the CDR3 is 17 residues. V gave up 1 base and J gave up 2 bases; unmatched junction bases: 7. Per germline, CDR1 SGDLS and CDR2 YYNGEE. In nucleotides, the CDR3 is TGTGCCAGCAGCGTAAACCTAGCGGGAGCGGTCACAGATACGCAGTATTTT. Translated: CASSVNLAGAVTDTQYF.

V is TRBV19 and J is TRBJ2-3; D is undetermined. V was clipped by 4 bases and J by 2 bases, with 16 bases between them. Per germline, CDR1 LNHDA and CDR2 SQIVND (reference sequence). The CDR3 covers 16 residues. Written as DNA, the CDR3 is TGTGCCAGTAGTACCCGAACTGCTAGAATCACAGATACGCAGTATTTT. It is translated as CASSTRTARITDTQYF.